These 20 T cell receptor beta chains originate from one sample sequenced in a study of spatial heterogeneity in lung cancer. TCRdb ran MiXCR on the 5' RACE reads and lists one entry per CDR3 protein. Of approximately 12,000 distinct CDR3 sequences detected, under 6% appear once; the ten largest clones hold around 25%. Antigens of these TCRs are unknown. Time point noted: sample taken at primary tumor resection. The study's findings and limits: Within tumors, counts of expanded alpha and beta TCRs tracked tumor mutation counts.

Here the sequenced sample was lung tumor tissue, taken at surgery. These receptors all come from a male donor with early-stage non-small cell lung cancer.

This clonotype was seen repeatedly, ten times or more. This beta chain is a stray sequence in a library constructed for alpha chains; its clone size is not meaningful. This chain connects TRBV6-2 or TRBV6-3 to TRBJ2-3; D not resolved. Germline CDR1 and CDR2: MNHEY and SVGEGT. Trimming removed 0 bases from V and 6 bases from J, with 10 bases in between. The CDR3 totals 14 residues. This chain's CDR3 is CASSYSILRDTQYF. As DNA, the CDR3 is TGTGCCAGCAGTTACTCAATTTTACGGGATACGCAGTATTTT.

This clonotype was picked up many times. This beta chain is a stray read from a library made for alpha chains; its abundance is not meaningful. The chain employs TRBV7-9 and TRBJ2-2; D is undetermined. V dropped 6 bases and J dropped 3 bases, with 8 bases sitting between them. The CDR3 covers 13 residues. From germline, CDR1 is SEHNR and CDR2 FQNEAQ (reference sequence). CDR3 DNA sequence: TGTGCCAGCAGTCGTGGGGACACCGGGGAGCTGTTTTTT. Its translation: CASSRGDTGELFF.

As concerns this clonotype: This beta chain is a stray read from a library made for alpha chains; its abundance is not meaningful. The gene calls are TRBV30 and TRBJ1-1; D remains unclear. Per germline, CDR1 GTSNPN and CDR2 SVGIG (reference sequence). V was cut by 2 bases and J by 0 bases, with 10 bases left in between. CDR3 size: 14 residues. The CDR3 nucleotides read TGTGCCTGGAGTCGAACCTTCATGAACACTGAAGCTTTCTTT. This codes for CAWSRTFMNTEAFF.

This clonotype came up many times. This beta chain is off target for a library built for alpha chains, so its abundance means little. CDR3 region: CASQKGGGVDTQYF. The DNA of the CDR3 is TGCGCCAGCCAGAAAGGAGGGGGTGTAGATACGCAGTATTTT. The chain recombines TRBV10-2 with TRBJ2-3; the D call may be TRBD1 or TRBD2 (6 bases each). CDR1 is WSHSY, CDR2 SAAADI, per germline. The V and J ends lost 8 bases and 5 bases respectively, with 17 bases between them. The CDR3 has 14 residues.

This clonotype was seen repeatedly, ten times or more. At one boundary the junction diverges from the germline segment, which might be a read error. This beta chain was picked up by a library intended for alpha chains and is off target, so its count carries little meaning. The V call is TRBV20-1, the J call TRBJ1-2, with D possibly matching TRBD1 (6 bases). Germline V gene lookup returns CDR1 DFQATT and CDR2 SNEGSKA (reference sequence). The CDR3 loop spans 14 amino acids. The CDR3 protein is CSARGAQLGAGSNF. CDR3 DNA sequence: TGCAGTGCTAGAGGGGCCCAACTGGGGGCAGGATCAAACTTC.

Comment on this clonotype: This beta chain came through as a stray read in a library set up for alpha chains, and its size says little. The chain employs TRBV5-8 and TRBJ1-1; perhaps TRBD1 as D (6 bases). The germline CDR1 and CDR2 sequences are SGHTS and YDEGEE. V shed 3 bases and J shed 4 bases, with 10 bases lying between them. CDR3 length: 13 residues. The DNA of the CDR3 is TGTGCCAGCAGCTCCATCAGGGGCACTGAAGCTTTCTTT. It encodes CASSSIRGTEAFF.

A note on this clonotype: Being off target in a library aimed at alpha chains, this beta chain has a size of little meaning. The rearrangement joins TRBV20-1 to TRBJ2-5, with a possible D match to TRBD1 (6 bases). The CDR3 spans 13 residues. Germline CDR1 and CDR2: DFQATT and SNEGSKA (reference sequence). Trimming took off 3 bases at V and 3 bases at J, with 11 bases between the two ends. This CDR3 reads CSASEQGKETQYF. CDR3 in DNA: TGCAGTGCTAGCGAGCAGGGGAAAGAGACCCAGTACTTC.

This clonotype has ten or more counts. This beta chain slipped into a library made for alpha chains as a stray read, so its size is not meaningful. The J gene is TRBJ2-2, the V gene TRBV7-8; 8 positions match TRBD2. CDR1 is SGHVS, CDR2 FQNEAQ, per germline. The trim removed 2 bases at V and 4 bases at J, leaving 3 bases unmatched. The CDR3 is 15 amino acids. Here the CDR3 DNA reads TGTGCCAGCAGCTTACAACTAGCGGTCACCGGGGAGCTGTTTTTT. Translated, it gives CASSLQLAVTGELFF.

Comment on this clonotype: The library was built for alpha chains, so this beta chain is an off-target read and its size means little. This chain uses TRBV6-6 with TRBJ1-2, with a weak D call TRBD1 (5 bases). V gave up 6 bases and J gave up 8 bases, with 10 bases separating them. CDR3 length equals 11 residues. The V gene's germline CDR1 is MNHNY and CDR2 SVGAGI (reference sequence). The CDR3 loop reads CASRMGQGYTF. In nucleotides, the CDR3 is TGTGCCAGCAGGATGGGGCAGGGCTACACCTTC.

The sample holds many counts of this clonotype. This beta chain is a stray read from a library made for alpha chains; its abundance is not meaningful. The rearrangement uses TRBV7-2 and TRBJ2-7; tentatively, D is TRBD1 (6 bases). The germline gives CDR1 SGHTA, CDR2 FQGNSA. The V gene lost 3 bases and the J gene lost 2 bases, with 14 bases spanning the gap. CDR3 length equals 15 residues. CDR3 bases: TGTGCCAGCAGCTTCACCCGGGACAAGGCCTACGAGCAGTACTTC. It encodes CASSFTRDKAYEQYF.

This clonotype is classed as medium-sized. With the library built for alpha chains, this beta chain is off target and its frequency is not meaningful. The V call is TRBV7-9, the J call TRBJ2-7, with 9 bases that match TRBD1. This CDR3 is 16 amino acids long. V was pared by 5 bases and J by 0 bases, with 8 bases of the junction left unmatched. Germline CDR1 reads SEHNR; CDR2 reads FQNEAQ (reference sequence). The CDR3 spells CASSPQGQGVSYEQYF. The CDR3, as DNA: TGTGCCAGCAGCCCCCAGGGACAGGGAGTCTCCTACGAGCAGTACTTC.

This clonotype was counted ten times or more. The size of this beta chain means little, since it is a stray read in a library made for alpha chains. This chain links TRBV6-6 with TRBJ2-1; no definite D call. Germline CDR1 MNHNY, CDR2 SVGAGI (reference sequence). The CDR3 length is 15 residues. Trimming removed 3 bases from V and 7 bases from J, with 16 bases in between. CDR3 coding DNA: TGTGCCAGCAGTTATATGCGTTTAGATGGGAATGAGCAGTTCTTC. Protein: CASSYMRLDGNEQFF.

The table lists this clonotype with a few counts. This beta chain is an unintended read in a library built for alpha chains; its size means little. V usage is TRBV6-1 and J usage is TRBJ2-7, with D maybe TRBD2 (6 bases). The germline V gene has CDR1 MNHNS and CDR2 SASEGT. V gave up 3 bases and J gave up 4 bases, with 7 bases separating them. The CDR3 consists of 12 residues. This chain's CDR3 is CASSEGGYEQYF. In nucleotides, the CDR3 is TGTGCCAGCAGTGAGGGGGGTTACGAGCAGTACTTC.

As to this clonotype: Because this beta chain is a stray read in a library intended to capture alpha chains, its abundance should not be given much weight. The CDR3 nucleotides read TGCAGTGCTAGAGATGCCAGGAGTAATTCACCCCTCCACTTT. Its translation: CSARDARSNSPLHF. The rearrangement uses TRBV20-1 and TRBJ1-6; D not resolved. Trimming stripped 0 bases from V and 6 bases from J, with 9 bases between. This CDR3 has 14 amino acids. Per the germline V gene, CDR1 is DFQATT and CDR2 is SNEGSKA (reference sequence).

Ten or more counts support this clonotype. Found in a library prepared for alpha chains, this beta chain is an off-target read, and its abundance has little meaning. The chain recombines TRBV6-5 with TRBJ2-1, with 8 nucleotides matching TRBD1. The CDR3 covers 14 residues. J gave up 9 bases and V 2 bases, and 6 bases lay outside the gene matches. CDR1 is MNHEY and CDR2 is SVGAGI in the germline V gene. CDR3 protein: CASSYRGTGTEQFF. The CDR3 nucleotides are TGTGCCAGCAGTTACCGGGGGACAGGTACTGAGCAGTTCTTC.

This clonotype was observed many times. This beta chain is an unintended read in a library built for alpha chains; its size means little. The J gene is TRBJ2-7, the V gene TRBV20-1; 10 nucleotides agree with TRBD2. The length of the CDR3 is 14 residues. The germline CDR1 and CDR2 sequences are DFQATT and SNEGSKA (reference sequence). V lost 2 bases and J lost 2; bases outside the gene matches: 3. This chain's CDR3 is CSARRSGGTYEQYF. Written as DNA, the CDR3 is TGCAGTGCTAGACGTAGCGGGGGGACCTACGAGCAGTACTTC.

This clonotype was detected many times. This beta chain lies outside the target of a library built for alpha chains; its clone size means little. This chain uses TRBV29-1 with TRBJ2-5; weak D call: TRBD2 (6 bases). The CDR3 loop spans 13 amino acids. V was cut by 7 bases and J by 5 bases, with 17 bases left in between. Germline V gene data show CDR1 as SQVTM and CDR2 as ANQGSEA. The CDR3 reads CSENEAGTETQYF. The DNA for the CDR3 is TGCAGCGAAAACGAGGCGGGGACGGAGACCCAGTACTTC.

This clonotype showed up many times. A library made for alpha chains picked up this beta chain off target, so its size means little. This chain connects TRBV7-7 to TRBJ2-5; 8 nucleotides agree with TRBD1. CDR1 is SSHAT, CDR2 FNYEAQ, per germline (reference sequence). The CDR3 consists of 13 residues. With V trimmed by 7 bases and J by 7 bases, 8 bases remained unmatched. The CDR3 sequence: CASTLGQGATQYF. The CDR3 nucleotides are TGTGCCAGCACCCTGGGGCAGGGGGCGACCCAGTACTTC.

With regard to this clonotype: With the library built for alpha chains, this beta chain is off target and its frequency is not meaningful. This chain connects TRBV6-1 to TRBJ1-3; D is perhaps TRBD1 (6 bases). Trimming took 6 bases from V and 4 from J, leaving 19 bases between them. Germline V gives CDR1 MNHNS, CDR2 SASEGT. The CDR3 loop spans 16 amino acids. The CDR3, as DNA: TGTGCCAGCAGCCGGGACGGGGGGGCGTCGGGAAACACCATATATTTT. The encoded protein is CASSRDGGASGNTIYF.

This clonotype has a count of ten or more. A library made for alpha chains picked up this beta chain off target, so its size means little. The chain employs TRBV6-2 or TRBV6-3 and TRBJ1-5; a weak D match, TRBD1 (5 bases). CDR1 MNHEY and CDR2 SVGEGT come from the germline V gene. Trimming removed 6 bases from V and 0 bases from J, with 9 bases in between. The CDR3 covers 14 residues. The CDR3 spells CASSTTGSNQPQHF. CDR3 nucleotides: TGTGCCAGCAGCACTACAGGTAGCAATCAGCCCCAGCATTTT.